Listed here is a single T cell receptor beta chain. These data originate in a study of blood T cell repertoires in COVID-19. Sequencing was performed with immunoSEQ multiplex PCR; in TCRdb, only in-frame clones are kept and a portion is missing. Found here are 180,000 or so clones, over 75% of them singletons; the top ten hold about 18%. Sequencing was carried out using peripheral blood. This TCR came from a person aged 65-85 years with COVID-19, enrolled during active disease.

CDR3 residues: CASSSYLEAFF. In nucleotides, the CDR3 is TGTGCCAGCAGCTCCTATCTGGAAGCTTTCTTT. The gene calls are TRBV11-2 and TRBJ1-1; unclear D gene. The CDR3 spans 11 residues. The germline V and J ends were trimmed by 4 bases and 8 bases, with 8 bases remaining between them. Germline V CDR1 and CDR2: SGHAT, FQNNGV.